Listed here are 19 T cell receptor beta chains from one sample, sequenced in a study of CD4 T cells in relation to SARS-CoV-2 and coronaviruses. Profiled with immunoSEQ multiplex PCR; TCRdb holds only in-frame clones, not every one. The sample has about 38,000 clones, more than 60% seen once. Their antigens are not known. Sequenced input: memory CD4+ T cells from PBMCs, cultured in vitro. All receptors derive from an adult with COVID-19.

The chain links TRBV7-8 to TRBJ2-5; D remains unclear. The length of the CDR3 is 13 residues. Germline values: CDR1 SGHVS, CDR2 FQNEAQ. Trimming left V 1 base short and J 3 bases short, with 6 bases between. CDR3 in amino acids: CASSLVWEETQYF. The DNA for the CDR3 is TGTGCCAGCAGCTTAGTATGGGAAGAGACCCAGTACTTC.

This chain joins TRBV5-1 and TRBJ2-7; 15 nucleotides match TRBD2. The germline V gene encodes CDR1 SGHRS and CDR2 YFSETQ. The CDR3 is 17 residues long. V lost 2 bases, J lost 0 bases, and 3 bases stayed unmatched. The CDR3 is CASSFRTSGRASYEQYF. Written as DNA, the CDR3 is TGCGCCAGCAGCTTCCGGACTAGCGGGAGGGCCTCCTACGAGCAGTACTTC.

This chain connects TRBV19 to TRBJ2-3, with 8 positions matching TRBD2. CDR3 size: 15 residues. V gave up 7 bases and J gave up 3 bases; unmatched junction bases: 9. Germline V lookup: CDR1 LNHDA, CDR2 SQIVND (reference sequence). CDR3 coding DNA: TGTGCCAGTACCCTGACCGGGACTAGGACAGATACGCAGTATTTT. It is translated as CASTLTGTRTDTQYF.

By sample fraction, this clone is medium-sized. The genes are TRBV3-1 (or the pseudogene TRBV3-2) and TRBJ2-2; 8 positions agree with TRBD1. The V and J ends lost 2 bases and 8 bases, in that order; junction bases with no gene match: 10. The CDR3 has 16 residues. The germline CDR1 and CDR2 sequences are LGHDT and YNNKEL (reference sequence). The CDR3 coding sequence is TGTGCCAGCAGCCAAACGGACAGGGCCCCACGGGGGGAGCTGTTTTTT. Amino acids: CASSQTDRAPRGELFF.

This chain uses TRBV30 with TRBJ2-3, with D maybe TRBD2 (6 bases). The CDR3 totals 14 residues. Germline loops: CDR1 GTSNPN, CDR2 SVGIG (reference sequence). V was pared by 3 bases and J by 0 bases, with 10 bases between. CDR3 protein: CAWSIGTSTDTQYF. The CDR3 DNA reads as TGTGCCTGGAGCATCGGGACTAGCACAGATACGCAGTATTTT. The whole variable domain, filled in from reference TRBV30 and TRBJ2-3, reads SQTIHQWPATLVQPVGSPLSLECTVEGTSNPNLYWYRQAAGRGLQLLFYSVGIGQISSEVPQNLSASRPQDRQFILSSKKLLLSDSGFYLCAWSIGTSTDTQYFGPGTRLTVL.

The chain carries TRBV9 and TRBJ1-3, with TRBD1 as a possible D gene (6 bases). CDR1 is SGDLS, CDR2 YYNGEE, per germline. Trimming left V 3 bases short and J 6 bases short, with 7 bases between. CDR3 length: 12 amino acids. DNA for the CDR3: TGTGCCAGCAGCGCAGGGGAAAACACCATATATTTT. Its protein is CASSAGENTIYF.

V gene TRBV3-1 (or the pseudogene TRBV3-2) combines with J gene TRBJ2-2; TRBD2 is a possible D gene (5 bases). This CDR3 is 17 amino acids long. Trimming took off 4 bases at V and 5 bases at J, with 20 bases between the two ends. CDR1 is LGHDT, CDR2 YNNKEL, per germline (reference sequence). The CDR3: CASSRTARGSMTGELFF. CDR3 coding DNA: TGTGCCAGCAGCCGAACGGCCCGAGGGTCTATGACCGGGGAGCTGTTTTTT.

This sequence joins TRBV2 and TRBJ1-1; D is undetermined. The CDR3 spans 13 residues. V was shortened by 2 bases and J by 0 bases, with 4 bases between the two germline ends. Germline CDR1 reads SNHLY; CDR2 reads FYNNEI. CDR3 DNA: TGTGCCAGCAGTGAACAGGTGAACACTGAAGCTTTCTTT. It specifies CASSEQVNTEAFF.

The chain uses TRBV30 and TRBJ2-7; TRBD1 or TRBD2 may be the D gene (6 bases each). Germline V gives CDR1 GTSNPN, CDR2 SVGIG (reference sequence). The CDR3 is 14 amino acids. V dropped 2 bases and J dropped 4 bases, with 15 bases sitting between them. CDR3 sequence (DNA): TGTGCCTGGAGTAGTACCAGGGGAGGATACGAGCAGTACTTC. As protein: CAWSSTRGGYEQYF.

The V and J genes are TRBV6-2 or TRBV6-3 and TRBJ2-6, with 8 nucleotides matching TRBD1. Losses at the gene ends were 6 bases for V and 3 bases for J; bases not matched to a gene: 4. The CDR3 loop spans 15 amino acids. CDR1 and CDR2 from the germline V gene are MNHEY and SVGEGT. The CDR3 bases are TGTGCCAGCAGCCTGACAGGGGTTGGGGCCAACGTCCTGACTTTC. Its translation is CASSLTGVGANVLTF.

The V call is TRBV28, the J call TRBJ2-7; 9 bases map to TRBD2. Trimming at V came to 3 bases and at J to 2 bases, leaving 5 bases not matched to a gene. The CDR3 extends over 15 amino acids. CDR1 is MDHEN, CDR2 SYDVKM, per germline. DNA of the CDR3: TGTGCCAGCAGTTTGCATAGCGGGGGACCCTACGAGCAGTACTTC. This encodes CASSLHSGGPYEQYF.

The rearrangement joins TRBV4-2 to TRBJ1-5, with D perhaps matching TRBD1 (6 bases). The V end was cut by 0 bases, the J end by 3 bases, with 15 bases between. The germline V gene has CDR1 LGHNA and CDR2 YNFKEQ. CDR3 length equals 17 residues. The CDR3 region has the DNA TGTGCCAGCAGCCAAGAATGGGGGGCGTTCGTCAATCAGCCCCAGCATTTT. As protein: CASSQEWGAFVNQPQHF.

The chain joins TRBV6-5 to TRBJ2-3; no definite D call. This CDR3 spans 12 amino acids. Per the germline V gene, CDR1 is MNHEY and CDR2 is SVGAGI. V was pared by 7 bases and J by 0 bases, with 5 bases between. The CDR3 DNA reads TGTGCCAGCACCGGTAGCACAGATACGCAGTATTTT. The encoded protein is CASTGSTDTQYF.

This clone was detected only a few times. The V and J genes are TRBV7-8 and TRBJ2-1; D is undetermined. This CDR3 contains 13 residues. V lost 5 bases to trimming and J lost 4 bases, with 9 bases between them. CDR1 is SGHVS and CDR2 is FQNEAQ in the germline V gene. The CDR3 nucleotides read TGTGCCAGCAGCCCGGACGATTACAATGAGCAGTTCTTC. This sequence encodes CASSPDDYNEQFF.

Written as DNA, the CDR3 is TGTGCCAGCAGCTTGTACAGGGAAGATACGCAGTATTTT. It encodes CASSLYREDTQYF. V gene TRBV5-6 combines with J gene TRBJ2-3; tentatively, D is TRBD1 (6 bases). The CDR3 runs to 13 residues. Trimming cost V 1 base and J 5 bases, with 8 bases left between them. From germline, CDR1 is SGHDT and CDR2 YYEEEE.

V and J are TRBV11-3 and TRBJ2-2, with a weak D call TRBD2 (6 bases). The CDR3 length is 12 residues. V gave up 6 bases and J gave up 5 bases, with 7 bases separating them. CDR1 and CDR2 from the germline V gene are SGHNT and YENEEA. The chain's CDR3 is CASREGTGELFF. DNA of the CDR3: TGTGCCAGCAGGGAGGGAACCGGGGAGCTGTTTTTT.

This clone was counted once. V usage is TRBV11-2 and J usage is TRBJ1-5, with D possibly TRBD1 on 6 matching bases. V was shortened by 5 bases and J by 5 bases, with 13 bases between the two germline ends. Germline lookup yields CDR1 SGHAT and CDR2 FQNNGV. The CDR3 runs 14 residues. In DNA form, the CDR3 reads TGTGCCAGCAGCGCTACAGGGCAGGATCAGCCCCAGCATTTT. It yields the protein CASSATGQDQPQHF.

The rearrangement links TRBV29-1 to TRBJ2-7; the D gene is possibly TRBD1 (5 bases). Trimming stripped 2 bases from V and 0 bases from J, with 14 bases between. The germline V gene has CDR1 SQVTM and CDR2 ANQGSEA. CDR3 length equals 15 residues. The CDR3 nucleotides are TGCAGCGTTGAAACAGCCAGGGCGAGCTCCTACGAGCAGTACTTC. Its protein is CSVETARASSYEQYF.

V is TRBV18 and J is TRBJ2-7; TRBD2 matches 12 bases. V shed 5 bases and J 4 bases; nucleotides not matched to a gene: 3. Per germline, CDR1 KGHSH and CDR2 LQKENI. This CDR3 contains 14 residues. This CDR3 reads CASSDLAGGYEQYF. The CDR3 bases are TGTGCCAGCTCAGATCTAGCGGGAGGGTACGAGCAGTACTTC. The full variable domain, with the rest looked up from reference TRBV18 and TRBJ2-7, is NAGVMQNPRHLVRRRGQEARLRCSPMKGHSHVYWYRQLPEEGLKFMVYLQKENIIDESGMPKERFSAEFPKEGPSILRIQQVVRGDSAAYFCASSDLAGGYEQYFGPGTRLTVT.